The rows below give T cell receptor beta chains drawn from one sample of a study of PD-L1 blockade in urothelial cancer. Only in-frame clones appear in the TCRdb table, and some are missing; sequencing was by immunoSEQ multiplex PCR. This sample has about 41,000 clones; more than 75% occur once, and the top ten carry about 2.7%. Specimen: PBMCs, collected around atezolizumab (anti-PD-L1) treatment. These receptors originate from a man aged 65 to 79 with urothelial cancer. Each CDR3 is given with its conserved first and last residue. The D gene is left open where the match is weak.

D: .
V: TRBV21-1
length: 11
CDR3: CASRSPDTQYF

D: TRBD1
V: TRBV6-5
length: 14
CDR3: CASSAYGTGDGYTF

D: TRBD2
V: TRBV4-1
length: 15
CDR3: CASSLSGRAVDTQYF

D: TRBD1
V: TRBV5-1
length: 15
CDR3: CASSYAPGQAYEQYF

D: .
V: TRBV18
length: 16
CDR3: CASSPYRASGANVLTF

D: TRBD1
V: TRBV25-1
length: 14
CDR3: CASSVPGQINEQFF

D: .
V: TRBV7-2
length: 14
CDR3: CASSFARDPKEQYF

D: .
V: TRBV2
length: 15
CDR3: CASSESRTTREKLFF

D: TRBD1
V: TRBV19
length: 15
CDR3: CASSQDRAAGNTIYF

D: .
V: TRBV5-4
length: 15
CDR3: CASSSHRDNSYEQYF

D: .
V: TRBV5-1
length: 12
CDR3: CASSSPAYEQYF

D: TRBD2
V: TRBV2
length: 12
CDR3: CASSETSGSPFF

D: .
V: TRBV6-5
length: 12
CDR3: CASSFRAGEAFF

D: TRBD2
V: TRBV6-1
length: 14
CDR3: CASFGLAGADTQYF

D: .
V: TRBV7-3
length: 13
CDR3: CASSLIYQGEQFF

D: TRBD1
V: TRBV11-2
length: 15
CDR3: CASSLRQGIGEKLFF

D: .
V: TRBV6-1
length: 15
CDR3: CATGRGILMNTEAFF

D: TRBD2
V: TRBV5-1
length: 14
CDR3: CASRDSGSTDTQYF